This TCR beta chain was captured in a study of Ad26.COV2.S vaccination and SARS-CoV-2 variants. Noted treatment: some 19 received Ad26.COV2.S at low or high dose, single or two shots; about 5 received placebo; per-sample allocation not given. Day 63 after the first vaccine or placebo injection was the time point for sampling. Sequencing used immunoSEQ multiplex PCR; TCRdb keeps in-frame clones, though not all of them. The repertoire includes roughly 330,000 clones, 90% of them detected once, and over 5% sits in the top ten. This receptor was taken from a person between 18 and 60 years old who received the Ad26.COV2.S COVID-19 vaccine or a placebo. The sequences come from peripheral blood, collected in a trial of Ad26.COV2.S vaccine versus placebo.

This CDR3 reads CASSEVSGGYQETQYF. The CDR3 coding sequence is TGTGCCAGCAGTGAAGTTAGCGGGGGATACCAAGAGACCCAGTACTTC. This sequence joins TRBV6-1 and TRBJ2-5; 9 bases are shared with TRBD2. CDR1 and CDR2 from the germline V gene are MNHNS and SASEGT. V shed 1 base and J 0 bases; nucleotides not matched to a gene: 3. The CDR3 runs to 16 residues.